This TCR beta chain was sequenced for a study of cytomegalovirus exposure and HLA in healthy donors. At the level of the study: Clustering assigned about 76% of the approximately 390 genotyped donors to the Caucasian-associated ancestry cluster. Study-wide points: TCR beta V segments were, for the most part, productive about 87% or about 30% of the time in an earlier analysis.

A multiplex PCR was run with 60 Vbeta primers and 13 Jbeta primers. Some clones are missing from TCRdb's copy, which holds only in-frame ones; the method was immunoSEQ multiplex PCR. The repertoire holds about 160,000 clones, with 65% to 85% as singletons. In its sample, this clone was seen a few times. Its specificity is unknown. This CDR3 contains 12 residues. V shed 6 bases and J 5 bases; nucleotides not matched to a gene: 2. Germline V gene data show CDR1 as SQVTM and CDR2 as ANQGSEA. This clonotype was sampled from a male donor in good health and CMV-seropositive. Input material: PBMCs. The V call is TRBV29-1, the J call TRBJ1-5, with 9 bases fitting TRBD1. The CDR3 loop reads CSVRQGDQPQHF. The CDR3, as DNA: TGCAGCGTCCGACAGGGGGATCAGCCCCAGCATTTT.